A selection of T cell receptor beta chains follows, all from one sample in a study of Ad26.COV2.S vaccination and SARS-CoV-2 variants. Only in-frame clones appear in the TCRdb table, and some are missing; sequencing was by immunoSEQ multiplex PCR. The sample has around 420,000 clones; approximately 87% are singletons. Sequencing was performed on peripheral blood, taken in a trial of Ad26.COV2.S vaccine versus placebo. The receptors derive from a person aged 18 to 59 who received the Ad26.COV2.S COVID-19 vaccine or a placebo. Each CDR3 is given with its conserved first and last residue. Each record gives: D gene, clone size, J gene, V gene, CDR3 DNA, CDR3 protein. A D gene is named only where the DNA matches it firmly. Expanded clones are given a class, and other clones once, few, many or no size at all.

>-|-|TRBJ1-3|TRBV2
TGTGCCAGCAGTGGACTTGGCCAGGCTGGAAACACCATATATTTT
CASSGLGQAGNTIYF
>TRBD1|-|TRBJ1-2|TRBV6-2/TRBV6-3
TGTGCCAGCAGTTACGAACAGGGGCTTGGCTACACCTTC
CASSYEQGLGYTF
>-|-|TRBJ2-5|TRBV19
TGTGCCAGTAGTATCACCGGACGGGTCCAAGAGACCCAGTACTTC
CASSITGRVQETQYF
>-|-|TRBJ2-3|TRBV6-5
TGTGCCAGCAGACCTAATCCCGAAGATACGCAGTATTTT
CASRPNPEDTQYF
>TRBD2|-|TRBJ2-5|TRBV5-1
TGCGCCAGCAGCCCGGGACTAGAGAGCCAAGAGACCCAGTACTTC
CASSPGLESQETQYF
>-|-|TRBJ1-2|TRBV28
TGTGCCAGCAGTTCCCCGACGGGTAACTATGGCTACACCTTC
CASSSPTGNYGYTF
>-|-|TRBJ1-6|TRBV10-2
TGCGCCAGCAGTGCAGGGAGGGGTTCACCCCTCCACTTT
CASSAGRGSPLHF
>TRBD2|once|TRBJ2-7|TRBV25-1
TGTGCCAGCAGTTCAATAGCGGGGGAAAGCTCCTACGAGCAGTACTTC
CASSSIAGESSYEQYF
>-|-|TRBJ2-3|TRBV4-1
TGCGCCAGCAGCCAAGATCTCGCGACTACCACAGATACGCAGTATTTT
CASSQDLATTTDTQYF
>TRBD1|-|TRBJ2-1|TRBV19
TGTGCCAGTAGTATTCTCGGGACAGGGGGCGGCTACAATGAGCAGTTCTTC
CASSILGTGGGYNEQFF
>TRBD2|once|TRBJ2-3|TRBV3-1/TRBV3-2
TGTGCCAGCAGCCAAGATCCCCCTAGCGGGTTCACAGATACGCAGTATTTT
CASSQDPPSGFTDTQYF
>-|-|TRBJ2-3|TRBV5-5
TGTGCCAGCAGCTTGGCCTCCGGGGTGGGAGATACGCAGTATTTT
CASSLASGVGDTQYF
>TRBD1|-|TRBJ2-7|TRBV14
TGTGCCAGCAGCCGCCGGGACAGGTGGTACGAGCAGTACTTC
CASSRRDRWYEQYF
>-|-|TRBJ2-7|TRBV12-3/TRBV12-4
TGTGCCAGCAGTTTCTTCCGGGAGCAGTACTTC
CASSFFREQYF
>-|-|TRBJ1-4|TRBV6-1
TGTGCCAGCAGTGAACGACTTTTGTTTTTT
CASSERLLFF
>-|-|TRBJ1-1|TRBV7-3
TGTGCCAGCAGCTTAAACACATTGAACACTGAAGCTTTCTTT
CASSLNTLNTEAFF
>-|-|TRBJ2-7|TRBV30
TGTGCCTGGGGGGCTCAGAGCTACGAGCAGTACTTC
CAWGAQSYEQYF
>-|-|TRBJ2-3|TRBV7-8
TGTGCCAGCAGCCGAGTAAGGTTAGCGGACTTCACAGATACGCAGTATTTT
CASSRVRLADFTDTQYF
>TRBD1|-|TRBJ1-6|TRBV7-3
TGTGCCAGCAGCTTAATGCCAGGGGGCAATTCACCCCTCCACTTT
CASSLMPGGNSPLHF
>TRBD1|-|TRBJ2-1|TRBV28
TGTGCCAGCAGTACTCGGGACAGGCTTTACAATGAGCAGTTCTTC
CASSTRDRLYNEQFF
>-|-|TRBJ2-2|TRBV7-9
TGTGCCAGCAGCTTTAAAGGGCGGAACACCGGGGAGCTGTTTTTT
CASSFKGRNTGELFF
>-|-|TRBJ1-5|TRBV27
TGTGCCAGCAGTTTATTTAGCCATGGACGGATCAATCAGCCCCAGCATTTT
CASSLFSHGRINQPQHF
>-|once|TRBJ2-1|TRBV13
TGTGCCAGCAGCGACCCATCGAGGCGCGATGAGCAGTTCTTC
CASSDPSRRDEQFF
>-|-|TRBJ1-1|TRBV5-1
TGCGCCAGCAGCACGGCGGGGGAGGACGGCACTGAAGCTTTCTTT
CASSTAGEDGTEAFF
>-|-|TRBJ1-3|TRBV3-1/TRBV3-2
TGTGCCAGCAGCCAAAGGCCCGGTGGTGGAAACACCATATATTTT
CASSQRPGGGNTIYF
>-|-|TRBJ2-5|TRBV5-5
TGTGCCAGCAGCTTGGGGCCTAGCCAAGAGACCCAGTACTTC
CASSLGPSQETQYF
>-|-|TRBJ2-5|TRBV10-3
TGTGCCACCCAGGTGGGCTTAGGAGAGACCCAGTACTTC
CATQVGLGETQYF
>-|-|TRBJ1-4|TRBV6-1
TGTGCCAGCAGTGCCTGGGGACGGGGGGAAGCGGTTGAAAAACTGTTTTTT
CASSAWGRGEAVEKLFF
>-|-|TRBJ1-2|TRBV9
TGTGCCAGCAGCCCGGGCGCAGGGCGGCCTAGGGATGGCTACACCTTC
CASSPGAGRPRDGYTF
>TRBD1|-|TRBJ1-1|TRBV10-3
TGTGCCATCAGTGAAAGGAGGGGGCCTGAAGCTTTCTTT
CAISERRGPEAFF
>-|-|TRBJ1-6|TRBV4-1
TGCGCCAGCAGCCAATCCCCAGGACTCTATAATTCACCCCTCCACTTT
CASSQSPGLYNSPLHF
>-|few|TRBJ1-3|TRBV30
TGTGCCTGGAGTGTACAGTCTTCCTCTGGAAACACCATATATTTT
CAWSVQSSSGNTIYF
>TRBD1|-|TRBJ1-4|TRBV5-1
TGCGCCAGCAGCCCGAGACAGGGGGCGATTGATGAAAAACTGTTTTTT
CASSPRQGAIDEKLFF
>-|-|TRBJ1-3|TRBV18
TGTGCCAGCTCACGAGGGACGGATGGAAACACCATATATTTT
CASSRGTDGNTIYF
>-|-|TRBJ2-1|TRBV4-3
TGCGCCAGCAGCCAAGATCTCAGGGATGAGCAGTTCTTC
CASSQDLRDEQFF
>-|-|TRBJ2-7|TRBV27
TGTGCCAGTCACAGGGAAAGCTCCTACGAGCAGTACTTC
CASHRESSYEQYF
>TRBD1|-|TRBJ1-2|TRBV4-1
TGCGCCAGCAGCCAAGACCCCGCCAGGGGGAACTATGGCTACACCTTC
CASSQDPARGNYGYTF
>-|once|TRBJ2-7|TRBV19
TGTGCCAGTGCTGGTCCGGTGGGCGAGCAGTACTTC
CASAGPVGEQYF
>-|-|TRBJ2-1|TRBV4-3
TGCGCCAGCAGCCAAGATTGGAGCGGGTTTGAGCAGTTCTTC
CASSQDWSGFEQFF
>-|-|TRBJ1-2|TRBV9
TGTGCCAGCAGCGTCGGGGCGAACTATGGCTACACCTTC
CASSVGANYGYTF
>-|few|TRBJ1-2|TRBV9
TGTGCCAGCAGCGTCACTGGGGACTATGGCTACACCTTC
CASSVTGDYGYTF
>TRBD1|-|TRBJ1-3|TRBV3-1/TRBV3-2
TGTGCCAGCAGCCTAGGGGGACAGGCTTCTGGAAACACCATATATTTT
CASSLGGQASGNTIYF
>-|-|TRBJ1-6|TRBV27
TGTGCCAGCAGCACCGGACAGTTTAATTCACCCCTCCACTTT
CASSTGQFNSPLHF
>-|-|TRBJ2-2|TRBV4-1
TGCGCCAGCAGCCAAGATCAACTGGAACCGAACACCGGGGAGCTGTTTTTT
CASSQDQLEPNTGELFF
>-|-|TRBJ1-5|TRBV18
TGTGCCAGCTCCCAACAGGGTCGCCAGCCCCAGCATTTT
CASSQQGRQPQHF
>-|-|TRBJ1-1|TRBV12-3/TRBV12-4
TGTGCCAGCAGTTTCAGGGTCCGGGCCGAAGCTTTCTTT
CASSFRVRAEAFF
>-|few|TRBJ2-7|TRBV6-2/TRBV6-3
TGTGCCAGCAGTTATTTCGGACAGTCCTACGAGCAGTACTTC
CASSYFGQSYEQYF
>TRBD2|-|TRBJ2-7|TRBV4-3
TGCGCCAGCAGCCAAGATGCCCTAGCGGGGCGCTACGAGCAGTACTTC
CASSQDALAGRYEQYF
>-|-|TRBJ2-7|TRBV3-1/TRBV3-2
TGTGCCACCCAAAACGGGCGCAGGTCCTACGAGCAGTACTTC
CATQNGRRSYEQYF